Presented here are 27 T cell receptor beta chains from one specimen sequenced in a study of blood T cell repertoires in COVID-19. The data were produced by immunoSEQ multiplex PCR, yet TCRdb's version contains in-frame clones alone and is incomplete. The repertoire includes some 200,000 clones, around four fifths of them detected once, and around 0.93% sits in the top ten. Sequencing used peripheral blood. The receptors originated from a man aged 55-75 years with COVID-19, enrolled during active disease.

V gene TRBV7-9 combines with J gene TRBJ2-1; 12 nucleotides agree with TRBD2. CDR1 SEHNR and CDR2 FQNEAQ come from the germline V gene (reference sequence). CDR3 length equals 18 residues. Losses at the gene ends were 3 bases for V and 7 bases for J; bases not matched to a gene: 13. The CDR3 coding sequence is TGTGCCAGCAGCTTTACTAGCGGGAGGATGAGGGGGGAAAATGAGCAGTTCTTC. It translates to CASSFTSGRMRGENEQFF.

This clone showed up just once. This rearrangement joins TRBV28 to TRBJ1-2; 10 bases match TRBD1. This CDR3 has 15 residues. Germline values: CDR1 MDHEN, CDR2 SYDVKM. The V segment lost 5 bases and the J segment 3 bases; nucleotides outside the gene matches: 6. DNA of the CDR3: TGTGCCAGCAGTCGTCCCGGGACAGGGGACTATGGCTACACCTTC. It codes for CASSRPGTGDYGYTF.

The chain uses TRBV28 and TRBJ1-5; 10 bases line up with TRBD1. CDR1 is MDHEN and CDR2 is SYDVKM in the germline V gene. V dropped 7 bases and J dropped 7; count of bases not matched to a gene: 13. The CDR3 spans 16 residues. CDR3 region: CASTRPGQGIKQPQHF. DNA of the CDR3: TGTGCCAGCACCCGACCGGGACAGGGGATAAAACAGCCCCAGCATTTT.

The chain uses TRBV7-9 and TRBJ1-5; TRBD1 agrees at 12 bases. The CDR3 extends over 17 amino acids. Germline CDR1 SEHNR, CDR2 FQNEAQ (reference sequence). The ends lost 4 bases at V and 5 bases at J; junction bases unmatched: 9. The CDR3: CASSSPPGTGGDQPQHF. The CDR3 region has the DNA TGTGCCAGCAGCTCACCCCCCGGGACAGGGGGCGATCAGCCCCAGCATTTT.

This chain links TRBV21-1 with TRBJ1-3; TRBD1 was called by the table and not checked on the DNA. TRBV21-1 is shown as a pseudogene. CDR3 length: 18 amino acids. The CDR3 DNA sequence: TGTGCCAGCAGCAAAATGGACAGGGGATATTTCTCTGGAAACACCATATATTTT. Protein product: CASSKMDRGYFSGNTIYF.

In DNA, the CDR3 is TGCAGCGTAGTACCCCCTTTGGGGCTGAAGGCTGAAGCTTTCTTT. Protein: CSVVPPLGLKAEAFF. The chain combines TRBV29-1 with TRBJ1-1; D possibly corresponds to TRBD1 (5 bases). The ends were cut back, 6 bases at V and 6 bases at J, with 23 bases in the middle. Germline CDR1 and CDR2: SQVTM and ANQGSEA. This CDR3 is 15 amino acids long.

The J gene is TRBJ1-5, the V gene TRBV5-5, with D unresolved. Germline CDR1 SGHKS, CDR2 YYEKEE (reference sequence). The CDR3 totals 15 residues. V was pared by 0 bases and J by 0 bases, with 7 bases between. The CDR3, as DNA: TGTGCCAGCAGCTTGGAAGCCGCTAGCAATCAGCCCCAGCATTTT. Protein sequence: CASSLEAASNQPQHF.

This clone was seen only a few times. The genes are TRBV10-2 and TRBJ1-1, with unresolved D. The CDR3 loop spans 14 amino acids. Germline loops: CDR1 WSHSY, CDR2 SAAADI. Trimming stripped 1 base from V and 4 bases from J, with 10 bases between. CDR3 sequence (DNA): TGCGCCAGCAGTGAGTTACTGCGAGCCACTGAAGCTTTCTTT. Translated, it gives CASSELLRATEAFF.

This chain joins TRBV5-5 and TRBJ1-2; D remains ambiguous. Per germline, CDR1 SGHKS and CDR2 YYEKEE (reference sequence). The CDR3 is made up of 11 amino acids. Trimming stripped 4 bases from V and 7 bases from J, with 8 bases between. The CDR3 sequence is CASSPSGGYTF. CDR3 sequence (DNA): TGTGCCAGCAGCCCCTCGGGTGGCTACACCTTC.

The genes are TRBV5-1 and TRBJ1-1; D not certain. V lost 4 bases to trimming and J lost 0 bases, with 19 bases between them. The V gene's germline CDR1 is SGHRS and CDR2 YFSETQ. This CDR3 region has 17 residues. The CDR3 DNA reads as TGCGCCAGCAGCCTTGGGCCTAGCCGGGGAATGAACACTGAAGCTTTCTTT. The encoded protein is CASSLGPSRGMNTEAFF.

The chain has TRBV7-2 and TRBJ1-3; 8 positions match TRBD1. The V gene end was trimmed by 5 bases and the J gene end by 3 bases; junction bases not matched to a gene: 12. Germline V gene sequence: CDR1 SGHTA, CDR2 FQGNSA. CDR3 length: 17 residues. The CDR3 sequence: CASSHRFRQGSGNTIYF. The CDR3 nucleotides read TGTGCCAGCAGCCATCGGTTTAGACAGGGGAGTGGAAACACCATATATTTT.

This clone was observed once. CDR3 residues: CASSFLAGGRDTQYF. CDR3 bases: TGTGCCAGCAGCTTCCTAGCGGGAGGTCGGGATACGCAGTATTTT. V gene TRBV7-8 combines with J gene TRBJ2-3, with TRBD2 matching 11 bases. CDR3 length: 15 amino acids. With V trimmed by 3 bases and J by 6 bases, 5 bases remained unmatched. Per germline, CDR1 SGHVS and CDR2 FQNEAQ.

This chain joins TRBV6-5 and TRBJ1-2; 7 positions match TRBD1. There are 15 residues in the CDR3. V shed 6 bases, J shed 2 bases, and the junction held 9 bases outside the gene matches. Looked up from germline, CDR1 is MNHEY and CDR2 is SVGAGI. CDR3 coding DNA: TGTGCCAGCAGACAACAGACAGGGACCAACTATGGCTACACCTTC. Translating gives CASRQQTGTNYGYTF.

The chain employs TRBV5-6 and TRBJ1-2; TRBD1 might be the D (5 bases). V lost 4 bases and J lost 4, with 20 bases in between. From germline, CDR1 is SGHDT and CDR2 YYEEEE. The CDR3 is made up of 16 amino acids. CDR3 sequence (DNA): TGTGCCAGCAGCCCCACCCTGGCAGGGTCAATCTATGGCTACACCTTC. Amino acid sequence: CASSPTLAGSIYGYTF.

This clone was counted between two and nine times. J is TRBJ2-2 and V is TRBV5-1; weak D call: TRBD1 (6 bases). This CDR3 has 16 residues. From germline, CDR1 is SGHRS and CDR2 YFSETQ. V lost 4 bases, J lost 1 base, and 14 bases lay in between. This CDR3 is CASSPYYRENTGELFF. The DNA for the CDR3 is TGCGCCAGCAGCCCCTATTACAGGGAGAACACCGGGGAGCTGTTTTTT.

J is TRBJ2-6 and V is TRBV7-6, with 9 bases fitting TRBD1. Losses at the gene ends were 4 bases for V and 3 bases for J; bases not matched to a gene: 10. Germline CDR1 is SGHVS and CDR2 is FNYEAQ. This CDR3 spans 18 amino acids. The CDR3: CASSSAGTGSFGANVLTF. CDR3 coding DNA: TGTGCCAGCAGCTCCGCCGGGACAGGGTCCTTTGGGGCCAACGTCCTGACTTTC.

The V call is TRBV7-7, the J call TRBJ1-1; tentative D call: TRBD1 (5 bases). V lost 1 base, J lost 6 bases, and 15 bases lay in between. Germline V CDR1 and CDR2: SSHAT, FNYEAQ (reference sequence). The CDR3 sequence is 15 residues long. The CDR3 sequence: CASSLGQEGIAEAFF. The CDR3 nucleotides are TGTGCCAGCAGCTTAGGCCAGGAGGGGATCGCTGAAGCTTTCTTT.

The J gene is TRBJ1-2, the V gene TRBV3-1 (or the pseudogene TRBV3-2), with 9 positions matching TRBD1. The CDR3 extends over 16 amino acids. Germline CDR1 is LGHDT and CDR2 is YNNKEL (reference sequence). Trimming at V came to 1 base and at J to 7 bases, leaving 10 bases not matched to a gene. CDR3 sequence reads: CASSQGENRGRGGYTF. CDR3 DNA sequence: TGTGCCAGCAGCCAAGGGGAGAACAGGGGGCGCGGTGGCTACACCTTC.

The J gene is TRBJ2-2, the V gene TRBV15, with TRBD1 as a possible D gene (5 bases). Trimming cost V 0 bases and J 6 bases, with 17 bases left between them. Germline assignment: CDR1 LNHNV and CDR2 YYDKDF (reference sequence). The CDR3 loop spans 17 amino acids. CDR3 loop: CATSRDKKDIGAGELFF. The CDR3 region has the DNA TGTGCCACCAGCAGAGATAAAAAGGACATAGGGGCCGGGGAGCTGTTTTTT.

The CDR3 sequence: CASSQGQGQTQYF. CDR3 DNA sequence: TGTGCCAGCAGCCAGGGACAGGGCCAGACGCAGTATTTT. This sequence joins TRBV3-1 (or the pseudogene TRBV3-2) and TRBJ2-3; 9 nucleotides match TRBD1. After removal of 3 bases from V and 9 bases from J, the junction contained 4 bases not matched to a gene. CDR1 is LGHDT, CDR2 YNNKEL, per germline (reference sequence). The CDR3 covers 13 residues.

Details on this clone: The junction and the germline gene differ at one end; a read error may be behind it. The chain has TRBV27 and TRBJ1-1; D perhaps matches TRBD1 (6 bases). Germline CDR1 reads MNHEY; CDR2 reads SMNVEV (reference sequence). The CDR3 spans 16 residues. CDR3 region: CASSLYPPQGRGEAFF. Here the CDR3 DNA reads TGTGCCAGCAGCTTATACCCCCCCCAGGGCAGGGGAGAAGCTTTCTTT.

This chain joins TRBV2 and TRBJ2-5; 8 bases align to TRBD1. The CDR3 length is 15 residues. Germline-derived CDR1 and CDR2 are SNHLY and FYNNEI. Losses at the gene ends were 8 bases for V and 1 base for J; bases not matched to a gene: 9. The CDR3 reads CASEEQGVFQETQYF. For the CDR3, the DNA is TGTGCCAGCGAAGAACAGGGGGTTTTCCAAGAGACCCAGTACTTC.

The chain employs TRBV5-4 and TRBJ1-2; 7 bases are a match to TRBD1. J lost 7 bases, V lost 3 bases, and 6 bases had no gene match. This CDR3 has 13 residues. Germline CDR1 and CDR2: SGHNT and YYREEE (reference sequence). Here the CDR3 DNA reads TGTGCCAGCAGCTCAAGGACAGGCTTTGGCTACACCTTC. Amino acid sequence: CASSSRTGFGYTF.

The chain combines TRBV19 with TRBJ1-2; unclear D gene. Germline V gene lookup returns CDR1 LNHDA and CDR2 SQIVND (reference sequence). The germline V and J ends were trimmed by 0 bases and 8 bases, with 13 bases remaining between them. The CDR3 extends over 14 amino acids. The CDR3 sequence: CASSIDWAGNGYTF. CDR3 DNA: TGTGCCAGTAGTATAGATTGGGCGGGGAACGGCTACACCTTC. The full variable domain, with the rest looked up from reference TRBV19 and TRBJ1-2, is DGGITQSPKYLFRKEGQNVTLSCEQNLNHDAMYWYRQDPGQGLRLIYYSQIVNDFQKGDIAEGYSVSREKKESFPLTVTSAQKNPTAFYLCASSIDWAGNGYTFGSGTRLTVV.

The chain couples TRBV6-5 to TRBJ2-5; D is uncertain. Looked up from germline, CDR1 is MNHEY and CDR2 is SVGAGI. The ends were cut back, 8 bases at V and 4 bases at J, with 8 bases in the middle. There are 11 residues in the CDR3. CDR3 sequence: CASPRGETQYF. The CDR3 DNA is TGTGCCAGCCCCCGAGGAGAGACCCAGTACTTC.

The V gene is TRBV3-1 (or the pseudogene TRBV3-2), the J gene TRBJ1-6, with TRBD1 matching 9 bases. With 3 bases clipped from V and 7 bases from J, the junction kept 7 bases outside the gene matches. Germline V gene data show CDR1 as LGHDT and CDR2 as YNNKEL (reference sequence). The CDR3 loop spans 16 amino acids. CDR3 sequence (DNA): TGTGCCAGCAGCCACCGACAGGGGGGGCGGAATTCACCCCTCCACTTT. Translation: CASSHRQGGRNSPLHF.

The chain couples TRBV12-2 to TRBJ2-1; the table's D call TRBD2 went unverified against the DNA. TRBV12-2 is a pseudogene. The CDR3 extends over 18 amino acids. CDR3 nucleotide sequence: TGTGCAAGTCGCCCCACGGGAGGCGATAAGGGATCCCCAATGAGCAAGTTCTTC. Protein: CASRPTGGDKGSPMSKFF.